What follows are 5 T cell receptor beta chains derived from one specimen sequenced in a study of blood T cell repertoires in COVID-19. Libraries were prepared by immunoSEQ multiplex PCR; TCRdb keeps only in-frame clonotypes and omits some of them. In the table there are about 230,000 clones, just under 90% of which are singletons. Sequencing used PBMCs or T cells enriched from blood (not recorded which). The receptors come from a woman aged 25-40 years with acute COVID-19.

This clone was picked up a small number of times. The CDR3 here is CASSQAGDRVDQPQHF. For the CDR3, the DNA is TGTGCCAGCAGCCAAGCGGGAGACAGGGTGGATCAGCCCCAGCATTTT. The chain has TRBV3-1 (or the pseudogene TRBV3-2) and TRBJ1-5; 7 nucleotides agree with TRBD1. The CDR3 runs 16 residues. V dropped 1 base and J dropped 5; count of bases not matched to a gene: 8. The germline V gene encodes CDR1 LGHDT and CDR2 YNNKEL (reference sequence).

This chain uses TRBV24-1 with TRBJ1-2; no reliable D call. The CDR3 has 13 residues. Trimming removed 2 bases from V and 8 bases from J, with 11 bases in between. The germline CDR1 and CDR2 sequences are KGHDR and SFDVKD. The CDR3 here is CATSDSRRGGYTF. The CDR3 DNA reads as TGTGCCACCAGTGATTCCCGAAGAGGCGGCTACACCTTC.

The chain employs TRBV7-9 and TRBJ1-1, with 7 bases matching TRBD1. Looked up from germline, CDR1 is SEHNR and CDR2 is FQNEAQ (reference sequence). V was clipped by 5 bases and J by 1 base; unmatched bases: 7. CDR3 length: 15 residues. In DNA, the CDR3 is TGTGCCAGCAGCATTCGGACAGGCGCGAACACTGAAGCTTTCTTT. Protein sequence: CASSIRTGANTEAFF.

J is TRBJ2-7 and V is TRBV5-6, with 10 nucleotides matching TRBD1. The CDR3 covers 13 residues. The V and J ends lost 4 bases and 4 bases, in that order; junction bases with no gene match: 2. CDR1 and CDR2 from the germline V gene are SGHDT and YYEEEE. The CDR3 bases are TGTGCCAGCAGCCGGGGACAGGGGTACGAGCAGTACTTC. This sequence encodes CASSRGQGYEQYF. Variable domain in full (rest from reference TRBV5-6 and TRBJ2-7): DAGVTQSPTHLIKTRGQQVTLRCSPKSGHDTVSWYQQALGQGPQFIFQYYEEEERQRGNFPDRFSGHQFPNYSSELNVNALLLGDSALYLCASSRGQGYEQYFGPGTRLTVT.

The chain employs TRBV24-1 and TRBJ2-1; 9 bases fit TRBD2. From germline, CDR1 is KGHDR and CDR2 SFDVKD. The J segment lost 9 bases and the V segment lost 6 bases, leaving 8 bases of the junction unmatched. This CDR3 is built from 14 residues. For the CDR3, the DNA is TGTGCCACCAGTTGGGGGGGACTAGCAAGTGAGCAGTTCTTC. It encodes CATSWGGLASEQFF.